The T cell receptor beta chain under discussion was sequenced for a study of Ad26.COV2.S vaccination and SARS-CoV-2 variants. General study findings and limits: Vaccinees displayed broader spike-specific TCR repertoires than placebo recipients. The TCR breadth and depth analyses may have understated or missed part of the total T cell responses.

Assay used: immunoSEQ multiplex PCR; TCRdb lists only in-frame clones, some missing. The data contain more than 400,000 clones, around 91% of them singletons. Concerning this clone itself: The antigen remains undetermined.

Treatment reported: 15 to 20 received Ad26.COV2.S at low or high dose, single or two shots; several received placebo; per-sample allocation not given. Samples came from day 63 after the first vaccine or placebo injection. An adult aged 18-55 years in Boston served as the donor. Ad26 vector vaccine expressed Wuhan-strain SARS-CoV-2 spike. Trimming took 4 bases from V and 0 from J; bases not matched to a gene: 4. CDR3 length equals 15 residues. Germline CDR1 and CDR2: MDHEN and SYDVKM. The chain recombines TRBV28 with TRBJ2-7; the match to TRBD2 covers 9 bases. Sequences were derived from peripheral blood, sampled in a trial of Ad26.COV2.S vaccine versus placebo. This clonotype originated in a person aged 18-65 years who received the Ad26.COV2.S COVID-19 vaccine or a placebo. In DNA form, the CDR3 reads TGTGCCAGCAGTTCATCTAGCGGGAACTCCTACGAGCAGTACTTC. Its translation is CASSSSSGNSYEQYF.